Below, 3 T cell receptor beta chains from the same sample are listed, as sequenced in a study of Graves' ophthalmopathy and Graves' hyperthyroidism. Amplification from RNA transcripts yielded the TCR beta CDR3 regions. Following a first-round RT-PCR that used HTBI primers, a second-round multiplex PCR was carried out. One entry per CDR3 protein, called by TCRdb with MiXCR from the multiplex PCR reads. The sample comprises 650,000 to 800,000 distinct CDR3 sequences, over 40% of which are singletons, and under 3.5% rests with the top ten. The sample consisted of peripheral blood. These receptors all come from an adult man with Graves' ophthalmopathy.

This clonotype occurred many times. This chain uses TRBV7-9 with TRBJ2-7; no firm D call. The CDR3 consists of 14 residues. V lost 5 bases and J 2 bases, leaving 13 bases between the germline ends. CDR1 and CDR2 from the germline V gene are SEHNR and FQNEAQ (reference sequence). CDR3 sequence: CASSPTDGTYEQYF. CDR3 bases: TGTGCCAGCAGCCCGACGGACGGAACCTACGAGCAGTACTTC.

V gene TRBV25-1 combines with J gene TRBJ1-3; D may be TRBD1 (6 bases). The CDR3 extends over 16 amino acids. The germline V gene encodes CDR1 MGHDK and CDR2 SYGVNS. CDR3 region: CARAVGRGYSGNTIYF. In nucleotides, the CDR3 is TGTGCTAGAGCCGTTGGCAGGGGATACTCTGGAAACACCATATATTTT. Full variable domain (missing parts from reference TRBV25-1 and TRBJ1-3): EADIYQTPRYLVIGTGKKITLECSQTMGHDKMYWYQQDPGMELHLIHYSYGVNSTEKGDLSSESTVSRIRTEHFPLTLESARPSHTSQYLCARAVGRGYSGNTIYFGEGSWLTVV.

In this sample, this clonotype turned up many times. The CDR3, as DNA: TGCGCCAGCAGGATGGAGGCGGTTCGAGAGACCCAGTACTTC. Translated, it gives CASRMEAVRETQYF. The chain joins TRBV5-1 to TRBJ2-5; possible D gene TRBD2, 5 bases. The CDR3 spans 14 residues. The germline V and J ends were trimmed by 5 bases and 4 bases, with 15 bases remaining between them. Germline CDR1 is SGHRS and CDR2 is YFSETQ.